Sequencing of this TCR beta chain was carried out in a study of T cell changes during pregnancy in multiple sclerosis. The CDR3 length is 16 residues. Germline assignment: CDR1 SGDLS and CDR2 YYNGEE. V lost 2 bases to trimming and J lost 5 bases, with 17 bases between them. Sequenced by immunoSEQ multiplex PCR; TCRdb stores in-frame clones only, minus some. This sample has 66,000 or so clones, with 80% to 90% found just once. The sequences come from peripheral blood, collected in the first trimester of pregnancy. This TCR came from a female donor in good health, enrolled as a control in a pregnancy study. V usage is TRBV9 and J usage is TRBJ2-1; possible D gene TRBD2, 7 bases. CDR3 region: CASSVGGGPSNNEQFF. CDR3 nucleotide sequence: TGTGCCAGCAGCGTTGGGGGGGGGCCGTCCAACAATGAGCAGTTCTTC.